The clone carrying this T cell receptor beta chain was counted a few times. CDR1 SEHNR and CDR2 FQNEAQ come from the germline V gene (reference sequence). The CDR3 sequence is 14 residues long. Trimming pared 5 bases from V and 6 bases from J, leaving 16 bases between. TCR beta chains were sequenced at survey level with immunoSEQ. Generated by immunoSEQ multiplex PCR, the TCRdb table keeps only in-frame clones and is missing some. The sample records tens of thousands of clones, over 90% being singletons. The TCR was taken from a man in his forties or fifties with rheumatoid arthritis. The specimen was PBMCs. The chain has TRBV7-9 and TRBJ1-1; possibly TRBD1 for D (5 bases). The chain's CDR3 is CASSIRGRGAEAFF. In nucleotides, the CDR3 is TGTGCCAGCAGCATTAGGGGCCGGGGAGCTGAAGCTTTCTTT.